The 27 T cell receptor beta chains below were found in one sample sequenced in a study of cytomegalovirus exposure and HLA in healthy donors (dated by TCRdb to about 2017). Library creation used the immunoSEQ multiplex PCR assay. The multiplex PCR relied on a mix of 60 forward primers for TCR Vbeta segments and 13 reverse primers for TCR Jbeta segments. Not all clones reach the TCRdb copy of this immuneACCESS table, which keeps in-frame sequences only. Checked studies attribute under half of the gap to unresolved V genes and leave the rest unexplained. The sample contains around 58,000 clones, approximately 71% of them found a single time. The ten largest clones represent over 30% of the sample. The source material was PBMCs. These receptors all come from a man in his forties or fifties in good health and CMV-seropositive.

V and J are TRBV11-2 and TRBJ2-5; D might be TRBD1 (6 bases). Per germline, CDR1 SGHAT and CDR2 FQNNGV. Trimming removed 3 bases at V and 4 bases at J, with 12 bases between. The CDR3 length is 14 residues. The CDR3 is CASSFTGSGETQYF. The CDR3 DNA sequence: TGTGCCAGCAGCTTCACAGGGTCGGGAGAGACCCAGTACTTC.

The chain is built from TRBV6-1 and TRBJ1-4; maybe TRBD1 (6 bases). This CDR3 is 15 amino acids long. Trimming took off 1 base at V and 1 base at J, with 7 bases between the two ends. Looked up from germline, CDR1 is MNHNS and CDR2 is SASEGT. CDR3 nucleotide sequence: TGTGCCAGCAGTGAAGAGACAGGAACTAATGAAAAACTGTTTTTT. Protein: CASSEETGTNEKLFF.

This clone was seen only once. The chain links TRBV7-8 to TRBJ2-7, with D maybe TRBD2 (5 bases). V was trimmed by 5 bases and J by 1 base, leaving 15 bases between them. Germline CDR1 reads SGHVS; CDR2 reads FQNEAQ. The CDR3 runs to 15 residues. The CDR3 DNA follows: TGTGCCAGCAGCGTCCGGAGCGGTATTTCCTACGAGCAGTACTTC. Amino acid sequence: CASSVRSGISYEQYF.

The chain's CDR3 is CASSDLSVYRGGTEAFF. The CDR3 DNA reads as TGTGCCAGCAGTGACCTCTCCGTTTACAGGGGAGGAACTGAAGCTTTCTTT. The chain carries TRBV6-1 and TRBJ1-1; TRBD1 agrees at 7 bases. The CDR3 totals 17 residues. CDR1 and CDR2 from the germline V gene are MNHNS and SASEGT. The trim removed 3 bases at V and 5 bases at J, leaving 15 bases unmatched.

V gene TRBV4-1 combines with J gene TRBJ2-5; tentatively, D is TRBD1 (6 bases). This CDR3 has 14 amino acids. Germline V gene lookup returns CDR1 MGHRA and CDR2 YSYEKL. Trimming took 1 base from V and 5 from J, leaving 11 bases between them. CDR3 in DNA: TGCGCCAGCAGCCAAGTATGGGGGCTGGAGACCCAGTACTTC. This codes for CASSQVWGLETQYF.

The rearrangement uses TRBV2 and TRBJ1-1, with unresolved D. Trimming shortened V by 3 bases and J by 12 bases, and 17 bases separated the two germline ends. Germline V gene sequence: CDR1 SNHLY, CDR2 FYNNEI. The CDR3 covers 13 residues. CDR3 loop: CASSEPTAGGSFF. CDR3 nucleotides: TGTGCCAGCAGTGAGCCGACGGCAGGTGGGTCTTTCTTT.

This chain connects TRBV18 to TRBJ1-4; D not certain. The V and J ends lost 4 bases and 5 bases respectively, with 11 bases between them. Germline V gene sequence: CDR1 KGHSH, CDR2 LQKENI. The CDR3 contains 14 residues. Written as DNA, the CDR3 is TGTGCCAGCTCACTTGGCCAACAGAATGAAAAACTGTTTTTT. This codes for CASSLGQQNEKLFF.

This chain links TRBV5-4 with TRBJ1-4; 11 bases match TRBD1. V gave up 2 bases and J gave up 7 bases; unmatched junction bases: 7. The CDR3 is 16 amino acids. The germline CDR1 and CDR2 sequences are SGHNT and YYREEE (reference sequence). The CDR3 DNA sequence: TGTGCCAGCAGCTTAAACTCGGGACAGGGGGGTGAAAAACTGTTTTTT. Residues: CASSLNSGQGGEKLFF.

The DNA of the CDR3 is TGCGCCAGCAGCTTGTTACCGGGTGGGAGCTCCTACAATGAGCAGTTCTTC. Its translation is CASSLLPGGSSYNEQFF. The V gene is TRBV5-1, the J gene TRBJ2-1; TRBD2 is a possible D gene (5 bases). The CDR3 runs 17 residues. V lost 1 base and J lost 0, with 14 bases in between. CDR1 and CDR2 (germline): SGHRS, YFSETQ.

This chain links TRBV20-1 with TRBJ2-5; tentative D call: TRBD2 (5 bases). V lost 4 bases and J lost 4, with 7 bases in between. Germline V CDR1 and CDR2: DFQATT, SNEGSKA (reference sequence). CDR3 length: 11 residues. The CDR3 coding sequence is TGCAGTGCTACACTAGTAGAGACCCAGTACTTC. Amino acid sequence: CSATLVETQYF.

The gene calls are TRBV19 and TRBJ1-1, with TRBD1 matching over 10 bases. Germline trimming cut 7 bases from V and 1 base from J; bases unmatched to any gene: 3. This CDR3 has 14 amino acids. Germline V gives CDR1 LNHDA, CDR2 SQIVND (reference sequence). CDR3 protein: CASTWTGGNTEAFF. The CDR3 DNA follows: TGTGCCAGTACCTGGACAGGGGGGAACACTGAAGCTTTCTTT.

The chain couples TRBV7-6 to TRBJ1-1; no clear D gene. The CDR3 loop spans 15 amino acids. V dropped 5 bases and J dropped 0 bases, with 13 bases sitting between them. The germline V gene encodes CDR1 SGHVS and CDR2 FNYEAQ. The CDR3 region has the DNA TGTGCCAGCAGCGCAGAGCGGGTTTTGAACACTGAAGCTTTCTTT. Amino acid sequence: CASSAERVLNTEAFF. Full variable domain (outside the CDR3, taken from reference TRBV7-6 and TRBJ1-1): GAGVSQSPRYKVTKRGQDVALRCDPISGHVSLYWYRQALGQGPEFLTYFNYEAQQDKSGLPNDRFSAERPEGSISTLTIQRTEQRDSAMYRCASSAERVLNTEAFFGQGTRLTVV.

The gene calls are TRBV5-6 and TRBJ1-6, with a possible D match to TRBD1 (5 bases). Germline loops: CDR1 SGHDT, CDR2 YYEEEE. The CDR3 consists of 15 residues. Trimming took 2 bases from V and 5 from J, leaving 11 bases between them. This chain's CDR3 is CASSFPGGNNSPLHF. For the CDR3, the DNA is TGTGCCAGCAGCTTTCCTGGGGGGAATAATTCACCCCTCCACTTT. The variable domain in full, completed from reference TRBV5-6 and TRBJ1-6, reads DAGVTQSPTHLIKTRGQQVTLRCSPKSGHDTVSWYQQALGQGPQFIFQYYEEEERQRGNFPDRFSGHQFPNYSSELNVNALLLGDSALYLCASSFPGGNNSPLHFGNGTRLTVT.

The V and J genes are TRBV5-4 and TRBJ2-5, with TRBD1 matching over 8 bases. The CDR3 sequence is 16 residues long. The junction had 9 bases not matched to a gene; V was cut back by 0 bases and J by 5 bases. From germline, CDR1 is SGHNT and CDR2 YYREEE (reference sequence). The CDR3 DNA reads TGTGCCAGCAGCTTGGGTCCAGGGGGCTTAGGTGAGACCCAGTACTTC. Translated, it gives CASSLGPGGLGETQYF.

The genes are TRBV4-1 and TRBJ1-5; no reliable D call. The CDR3 is 15 residues long. Trimming left V 0 bases short and J 1 base short, with 7 bases between. CDR1 MGHRA and CDR2 YSYEKL come from the germline V gene. The CDR3 loop reads CASSQDSGSNQPQHF. In DNA form, the CDR3 reads TGCGCCAGCAGCCAAGATTCAGGCAGCAATCAGCCCCAGCATTTT.

The chain recombines TRBV7-6 with TRBJ2-7, with D uncertain. V gave up 1 base and J gave up 6 bases, with 7 bases separating them. CDR3 length equals 12 residues. Germline V lookup: CDR1 SGHVS, CDR2 FNYEAQ. CDR3 loop: CASSLDRFEQYF. The CDR3 DNA reads TGTGCCAGCAGCTTAGATCGTTTCGAGCAGTACTTC.

The chain combines TRBV7-2 with TRBJ1-5; D call uncertain. The CDR3 runs to 15 residues. The V and J ends lost 2 bases and 0 bases respectively, with 8 bases between them. The germline V gene encodes CDR1 SGHTA and CDR2 FQGNSA. CDR3 residues: CASSLIQLSNQPQHF. CDR3 nucleotides: TGTGCCAGCAGCTTAATACAGCTTAGCAATCAGCCCCAGCATTTT.

The rearrangement links TRBV6-5 to TRBJ2-5, with TRBD2 identical over 9 bases. The end of the DNA fits TRBJ2-7 better, so the J call may be wrong. The CDR3 has 15 residues. In germline, CDR1 is MNHEY, CDR2 SVGAGI. As DNA, the CDR3 is TGTGCCAGCAGTGCCCCGGGACTAGCCACCTACGAGCAGTACTTC. It translates to CASSAPGLATYEQYF.

The chain recombines TRBV6-5 with TRBJ1-1; 7 bases map to TRBD1. Trimming removed 10 bases from V and 2 bases from J; junction bases left unmatched: 7. Germline values: CDR1 MNHEY, CDR2 SVGAGI. The CDR3 sequence is 13 residues long. The CDR3 bases are TGTGCCACAAGACAGGGAGGAAACACTGAAGCTTTCTTT. Translation: CATRQGGNTEAFF.

In this sample, this clone turned up a few times. V gene TRBV5-1 combines with J gene TRBJ2-1; maybe TRBD2 (5 bases). The CDR3 has 13 amino acids. Germline CDR1 SGHRS, CDR2 YFSETQ. With 7 bases removed from V and 0 bases from J, the gap between germline ends came to 8 bases. CDR3 sequence (DNA): TGCGCCAGCGGACTGGGCTCCTACAATGAGCAGTTCTTC. This translates into CASGLGSYNEQFF. The full variable domain, with the rest looked up from reference TRBV5-1 and TRBJ2-1, is KAGVTQTPRYLIKTRGQQVTLSCSPISGHRSVSWYQQTPGQGLQFLFEYFSETQRNKGNFPGRFSGRQFSNSRSEMNVSTLELGDSALYLCASGLGSYNEQFFGPGTRLTVL.

V usage is TRBV6-1 and J usage is TRBJ1-2, with TRBD1 identical over 9 bases. Germline lookup yields CDR1 MNHNS and CDR2 SASEGT. V lost 2 bases, J lost 7 bases, and 8 bases stayed unmatched. This CDR3 spans 15 amino acids. As DNA, the CDR3 is TGTGCCAGCAGTGAAATTACAGGGGGCATAGGTGGCTACACCTTC. Protein product: CASSEITGGIGGYTF.

The rearrangement joins TRBV5-8 to TRBJ2-1; TRBD2 aligns across 16 bases. The V segment lost 4 bases and the J segment 10 bases; nucleotides outside the gene matches: 2. From germline, CDR1 is SGHTS and CDR2 YDEGEE. The CDR3 has 14 amino acids. CDR3 sequence: CASSGTSGGEEQFF. DNA for the CDR3: TGTGCCAGCAGCGGGACTAGCGGGGGGGAAGAGCAGTTCTTC.

V usage is TRBV29-1 and J usage is TRBJ1-2; D is ambiguous. The CDR3 extends over 11 amino acids. The germline V gene encodes CDR1 SQVTM and CDR2 ANQGSEA. Between the trimmed V and J ends, which lost 6 bases and 5 bases, there was a span of 10 bases. The CDR3 here is CSVRGSYGYTF. DNA of the CDR3: TGCAGCGTCCGCGGATCGTATGGCTACACCTTC.

As DNA, the CDR3 is TGTGCCAGCAGTTCCCCTAGCGGGGGGATCACAGATACGCAGTATTTT. Translated, it gives CASSSPSGGITDTQYF. This chain links TRBV7-9 with TRBJ2-3; 11 positions match TRBD2. Per germline, CDR1 SEHNR and CDR2 FQNEAQ (reference sequence). The CDR3 covers 16 residues. With V trimmed by 6 bases and J by 2 bases, 7 bases remained unmatched.

The V call is TRBV7-9, the J call TRBJ1-1; D is unclear. The germline V and J ends were trimmed by 4 bases and 7 bases, with 22 bases remaining between them. Germline values: CDR1 SEHNR, CDR2 FQNEAQ (reference sequence). The CDR3 spans 16 residues. DNA of the CDR3: TGTGCCAGCAGCTCGCCCCTGGGCGGGAAGGAGAGTGAAGCTTTCTTT. Translation: CASSSPLGGKESEAFF. The variable domain in full, completed from reference TRBV7-9 and TRBJ1-1, reads DTGVSQNPRHKITKRGQNVTFRCDPISEHNRLYWYRQTLGQGPEFLTYFQNEAQLEKSRLLSDRFSAERPKGSFSTLEIQRTEQGDSAMYLCASSSPLGGKESEAFFGQGTRLTVV.

This clone has just one count. This chain connects TRBV6-5 to TRBJ1-6, with 10 bases that match TRBD1. V gave up 5 bases and J gave up 10 bases; unmatched junction bases: 8. Germline V lookup: CDR1 MNHEY, CDR2 SVGAGI. CDR3 size: 15 residues. In DNA, the CDR3 is TGTGCCAGCAGTGCCACCGGGACAGGGGAATCACCCCTCCACTTT. It translates to CASSATGTGESPLHF.

The chain links TRBV7-9 to TRBJ1-2; unclear D gene. Per germline, CDR1 SEHNR and CDR2 FQNEAQ (reference sequence). This CDR3 region has 13 residues. The V end lost 2 bases, the J end lost 0 bases, and 4 bases lay between the germline ends. CDR3 sequence (DNA): TGTGCCAGCAGCTTACCAGCTAACTATGGCTACACCTTC. Encoded protein: CASSLPANYGYTF.